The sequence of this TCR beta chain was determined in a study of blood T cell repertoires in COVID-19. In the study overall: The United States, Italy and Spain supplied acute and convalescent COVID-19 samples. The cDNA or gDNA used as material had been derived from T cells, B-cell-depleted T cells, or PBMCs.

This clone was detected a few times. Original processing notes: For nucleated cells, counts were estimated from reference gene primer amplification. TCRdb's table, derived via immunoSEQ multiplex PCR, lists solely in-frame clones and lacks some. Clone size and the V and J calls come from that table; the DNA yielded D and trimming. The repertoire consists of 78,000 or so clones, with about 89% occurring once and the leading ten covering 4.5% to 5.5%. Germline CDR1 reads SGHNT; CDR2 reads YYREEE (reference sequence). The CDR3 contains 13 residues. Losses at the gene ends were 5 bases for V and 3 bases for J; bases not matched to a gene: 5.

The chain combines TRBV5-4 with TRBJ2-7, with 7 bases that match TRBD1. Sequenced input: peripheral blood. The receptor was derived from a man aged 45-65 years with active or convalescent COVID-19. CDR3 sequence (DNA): TGTGCCAGCAGTCCGGGACAGTACTACGAGCAGTACTTC. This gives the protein CASSPGQYYEQYF.